These T cell receptor beta chains were read from a single sample in a study of CD8+ T cells in alopecia areata. The table came from immunoSEQ multiplex PCR; TCRdb's copy has only in-frame clones and leaves some out. The sample contains about 280,000 clones, nearly 60% of which appear only once. Sequencing was performed on CD4+ T cells sorted from blood, taken at week 24, from a patient treated with tofacitinib. Receptors were obtained from a human donor with alopecia areata. The CDR3 runs from the conserved cysteine through the conserved F or W. Fields, in order: J gene, clone size, D gene, V gene, CDR3 protein. A D gene is named only where the DNA matches it firmly. For some rows the clone size is stated as once, few or many, or as a class when expanded; others skip it.

TRBJ2-3	.	.	TRBV29-1	CSVGGRESQYF
TRBJ1-5	few	.	TRBV27	CASSSPPGPQHF
TRBJ1-6	.	.	TRBV30	CAWSSRAPNSPLHF
TRBJ2-5	.	TRBD1	TRBV5-4	CASSFISTGEETQYF
TRBJ2-1	.	TRBD2	TRBV29-1	CSVARGGGNEQFF
TRBJ2-7	.	.	TRBV4-1	CASSPTIAPTYEQYF
TRBJ2-1	.	TRBD2	TRBV4-1	CASSLHGGGRGDEQFF
TRBJ2-7	few	.	TRBV28	CASGRGRQYF
TRBJ1-5	.	.	TRBV2	CASRPTRQPGGQPQHF
TRBJ1-2	.	.	TRBV27	CASSFTGRLGYGYTF
TRBJ2-1	.	TRBD1	TRBV7-9	CASSSSMTGGLYNEQFF
TRBJ1-1	.	TRBD1	TRBV6-5	CASSRTQGTAFF
TRBJ1-2	few	TRBD1	TRBV27	CASSSDRTGRNYGYTF
TRBJ2-5	.	.	TRBV29-1	CSVGGGTQETQYF
TRBJ1-2	.	.	TRBV7-2	CASSLEPGTRGGYTF
TRBJ2-3	.	TRBD2	TRBV27	CASARALIAGGNTQYF
TRBJ2-7	.	.	TRBV9	CASSPGGRVVYEQYF
TRBJ1-2	.	.	TRBV30	CASHTDSAGYGYTF
TRBJ2-4	few	TRBD1	TRBV4-1	CASSQDMPGQGARNIQYF
TRBJ2-1	.	TRBD2	TRBV4-1	CASRPGLAGREQFF
TRBJ2-3	.	TRBD2	TRBV30	CAWSVTHLGAGGDTQYF
TRBJ2-3	few	TRBD1	TRBV6-1	CASKKGQGTDTQYF
TRBJ2-4	.	.	TRBV27	CASSLGAGRTKNIQYF
TRBJ1-2	.	.	TRBV30	CAWYDMYGYTF
TRBJ1-1	.	.	TRBV25-1	CASLRNTEAFF
TRBJ2-6	.	.	TRBV2	CASSDSPSGANVLTF
TRBJ2-7	few	.	TRBV30	CAWSVEYGEQYF
TRBJ2-1	.	TRBD2	TRBV12-5	CASGSGDAYNEQFF
TRBJ2-1	.	.	TRBV5-1	CASSLGQSYNEQFF
TRBJ2-1	.	.	TRBV30	CAWKSGAYNEQFF
TRBJ2-2	few	TRBD1	TRBV2	CASRGTENTGELFF
TRBJ1-1	.	.	TRBV7-2	CASSLGGSEAFF
TRBJ1-2	few	.	TRBV29-1	CALRGVRDGYTF
TRBJ2-7	.	.	TRBV29-1	CSVPGLTYEQYF
TRBJ2-3	.	.	TRBV30	CAWAPADTQYF
TRBJ2-3	once	.	TRBV9	CASSVAPSADTQYF
TRBJ1-6	.	.	TRBV4-1	CASSQVTPSYNSPLHF
TRBJ2-3	few	TRBD2	TRBV5-6	CASSLRGGTDTQYF
TRBJ1-2	.	TRBD1	TRBV15	CATRRDSNYGYTF
TRBJ2-5	.	TRBD2	TRBV4-1	CASSQDVERGGRETQYF
TRBJ2-7	few	.	TRBV28	CASSQPRQSYEQYF
TRBJ1-5	few	TRBD1	TRBV19	CASRPRDSHYPLSNQPQHF
TRBJ1-1	.	.	TRBV30	CAWSVGLFGTEAFF
TRBJ2-4	few	.	TRBV5-1	CASSLEASVDIQYF
TRBJ2-7	.	.	TRBV19	CASRLGAAYEQYF
TRBJ2-5	.	TRBD2	TRBV15	CATSSLAGGQETQYF
TRBJ1-1	.	TRBD1	TRBV18	CASSPRRGRDTEAFF
TRBJ2-1	.	.	TRBV4-2	CASSQDPAGLSEQFF